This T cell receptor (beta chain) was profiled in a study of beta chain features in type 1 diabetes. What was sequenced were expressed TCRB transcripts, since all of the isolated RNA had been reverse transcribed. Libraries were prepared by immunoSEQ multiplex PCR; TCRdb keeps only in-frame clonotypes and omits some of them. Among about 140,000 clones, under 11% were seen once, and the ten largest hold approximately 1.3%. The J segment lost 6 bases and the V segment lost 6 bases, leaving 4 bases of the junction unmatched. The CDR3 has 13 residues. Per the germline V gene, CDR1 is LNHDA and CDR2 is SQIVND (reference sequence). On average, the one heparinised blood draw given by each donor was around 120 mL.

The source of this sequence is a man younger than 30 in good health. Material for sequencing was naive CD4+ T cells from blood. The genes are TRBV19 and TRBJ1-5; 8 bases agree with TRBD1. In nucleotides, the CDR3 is TGTGCCAGTAGGAGGACAGGGACTCAGCCCCAGCATTTT. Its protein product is CASRRTGTQPQHF.